These T cell receptor beta chains were read from a single sample in a study of cytomegalovirus exposure and HLA in healthy donors. This table comes from immunoSEQ multiplex PCR, and its TCRdb copy is limited to in-frame clones, with some not included. The sample contains over 110,000 clones, around 80% of which appear only once. The sample was PBMCs. These TCRs come from a woman between 45 and 65 years old in good health and CMV-seropositive. CDR3s include the opening cysteine and the closing phenylalanine or tryptophan. The D gene is left open where the match is weak. The size of a clone is reported for some rows only, either as once, few or many, or as a class for expanded clones.

TRBD1,-,TRBJ1-5,TRBV4-2,CASSQDRMGNQPQHF,TGTGCCAGCAGCCAGGACAGGATGGGCAATCAGCCCCAGCATTTT
-,-,TRBJ2-7,TRBV7-9,CASSLPDSYRRQYF,TGTGCCAGCAGCTTACCGGACAGCTATCGACGGCAGTACTTC
TRBD1,-,TRBJ1-1,TRBV11-3,CASSSDRGEAFF,TGTGCCAGCAGCTCGGACAGGGGGGAAGCTTTCTTT
-,-,TRBJ1-2,TRBV28,CASSLGGGNYGYTF,TGTGCCAGCAGTTTGGGCGGCGGGAACTATGGCTACACCTTC
TRBD1,-,TRBJ2-7,TRBV7-2,CASSLRRDRAYEQYF,TGTGCCAGCAGCCTTCGCCGGGACAGAGCTTACGAGCAGTACTTC
-,-,TRBJ1-6,TRBV6-4,CASSEGQISSPLHF,TGTGCCAGCAGTGAGGGACAAATCTCTTCACCCCTCCACTTT
TRBD1,-,TRBJ2-7,TRBV19,CASSGTGVYEQYF,TGTGCCAGTAGTGGGACAGGGGTCTACGAGCAGTACTTC
-,-,TRBJ2-2,TRBV30,CAWDAVGGPNTGELFF,TGTGCCTGGGACGCAGTAGGAGGCCCCAACACCGGGGAGCTGTTTTTT
-,-,TRBJ2-3,TRBV28,CASSPYAGDTQYF,TGTGCCAGCAGTCCCTATGCTGGAGATACGCAGTATTTT
TRBD1,-,TRBJ1-2,TRBV15,CATSRGRMGDRHYGYTF,TGTGCCACCAGCAGAGGGAGGATGGGGGACAGGCACTATGGCTACACCTTC
-,-,TRBJ1-4,TRBV9,CASSVGGQDEKLFF,TGTGCCAGCAGCGTGGGGGGGCAGGATGAAAAACTGTTTTTT
-,once,TRBJ1-2,TRBV30,CAWSAAIGYTF,TGTGCCTGGAGTGCCGCTATCGGCTACACCTTC
TRBD1,once,TRBJ1-5,TRBV30,CAWGTGQGLNQPQHF,TGTGCCTGGGGTACCGGACAGGGCCTCAATCAGCCCCAGCATTTT
TRBD2,-,TRBJ2-1,TRBV7-2,CASSLVALAGTNEQFF,TGTGCCAGCAGCTTAGTCGCGCTAGCGGGGACCAATGAGCAGTTCTTC
TRBD1,-,TRBJ2-7,TRBV2,CASSVQTGAYEQYF,TGTGCCAGCAGCGTTCAAACAGGGGCCTACGAGCAGTACTTC
TRBD1,-,TRBJ1-5,TRBV10-3,CAINAGTGDNQPQHF,TGTGCCATCAATGCCGGGACAGGGGACAATCAGCCCCAGCATTTT
-,-,TRBJ2-5,TRBV11-2,CASSSAGLKTQYF,TGTGCCAGCAGCTCGGCGGGCCTAAAGACCCAGTACTTC